The source of this TCR beta chain is a study of T cell changes during pregnancy in multiple sclerosis. Profiled with immunoSEQ multiplex PCR; TCRdb holds only in-frame clones, not every one. In the table there are tens of thousands of clones, around 94% of which are singletons. Germline V lookup: CDR1 LNHDA, CDR2 SQIVND (reference sequence). The CDR3 spans 19 residues. V lost 3 bases to trimming and J lost 2 bases, with 23 bases between them. The sequencing used peripheral blood, collected after pregnancy. The source is a female donor in good health, enrolled as a control in a pregnancy study. V gene TRBV19 combines with J gene TRBJ1-5, with D maybe TRBD1 (6 bases). The CDR3 region has the DNA TGTGCCAGTAGTATGGCGCTCTTATCAAAAACAGGGTGCAATCAGCCCCAGCATTTT. This translates into CASSMALLSKTGCNQPQHF.